Listed here are 4 T cell receptor beta chains from one sample, sequenced in a study of response to subunit inactivated influenza vaccine listed by TCRdb under 2018. Library generation was performed with RT-PCR. The sequencer was an Illumina HiSeq 2500. TCRdb cleaned the public reads at Q25 with fastp, built clones with MiXCR and kept in-frame beta chains. CDR3 protein sequences are deduplicated, and each keeps its most common genes and DNA. This sample gives more than 700,000 distinct CDR3 sequences in total; approximately 22% of them show up just once. The top ten clones comprise 10% to 13% of the sample. The specimen comprised PBMCs from blood, sampled more than 4 days after vaccination. Every receptor here comes from a man aged 50-59 years who received an inactivated influenza vaccine. Donor details come from another sample of the same person, matched by shared clones.

There are a few counts of this clonotype. The rearrangement uses TRBV20-1 and TRBJ2-3, with 11 nucleotides matching TRBD1. Per germline, CDR1 DFQATT and CDR2 SNEGSKA (reference sequence). The CDR3 is 15 amino acids. V dropped 6 bases and J dropped 4; count of bases not matched to a gene: 9. The CDR3 nucleotides read TGCAGTGCGGCCCAGGACAGGGGGCTTGCAGATACGCAGTATTTT. Translation gives CSAAQDRGLADTQYF.

V usage is TRBV4-3 and J usage is TRBJ1-2, with 7 bases that match TRBD1. CDR3 length equals 16 residues. Per germline, CDR1 LGHNA and CDR2 YSLEER. Losses at the gene ends were 0 bases for V and 0 bases for J; bases not matched to a gene: 4. The CDR3 coding sequence is TGCGCCAGCAGCCAAGACCGGGACAGCCCTAACTATGGCTACACCTTC. It is translated as CASSQDRDSPNYGYTF.

This clonotype was seen at least ten times. The chain combines TRBV20-1 with TRBJ2-3; 7 nucleotides align to TRBD2. Per germline, CDR1 DFQATT and CDR2 SNEGSKA (reference sequence). The length of the CDR3 is 14 residues. The V and J ends lost 6 bases and 0 bases, in that order; junction bases with no gene match: 6. In DNA, the CDR3 is TGCAGTGCCCGTGGGGGGGTCAGCACAGATACGCAGTATTTT. Its translation: CSARGGVSTDTQYF.

The chain couples TRBV30 to TRBJ2-7; no clear D. CDR1 GTSNPN and CDR2 SVGIG come from the germline V gene (reference sequence). The V end was cut by 2 bases, the J end by 6 bases, with 14 bases between. There are 13 residues in the CDR3. This CDR3 reads CAWSSRVTVEQYF. The CDR3 coding sequence is TGTGCCTGGAGTAGTAGGGTCACGGTCGAGCAGTACTTC. Variable domain in full (rest from reference TRBV30 and TRBJ2-7): SQTIHQWPATLVQPVGSPLSLECTVEGTSNPNLYWYRQAAGRGLQLLFYSVGIGQISSEVPQNLSASRPQDRQFILSSKKLLLSDSGFYLCAWSSRVTVEQYFGPGTRLTVT.